This is a list of T cell receptor beta chains from one sample in a study of T-cell memory formation after mild COVID-19. TCRdb called the 5' RACE reads again in MiXCR, with one record for every CDR3 protein. Of 350,000 to 500,000 distinct CDR3 sequences listed, around 18% are singletons. Source material: PBMCs or a T cell subset sorted from them (not recorded which). The receptors were gathered from an adult woman who had mild COVID-19 (a few samples of this study predate the infection). Cell type and time point are not known. Each CDR3 is given with its conserved first and last residue. The D gene is left open where the match is weak. Not all rows give a size; the values are once, few, many and, for expanded clones, a class.

V gene,D gene,clone size,J gene,CDR3 protein,CDR3 DNA
TRBV30,TRBD1,-,TRBJ2-6,CATWPETGTESSGANVLTF,TGTGCTACGTGGCCCGAGACAGGGACCGAAAGCTCTGGGGCCAACGTCCTGACTTTC
TRBV5-1,TRBD2,-,TRBJ2-1,CASSLTRLAGSWVGQFF,TGCGCCAGCAGCTTGACCCGACTAGCGGGAAGTTGGGTTGGGCAGTTCTTC
TRBV20-1,-,few,TRBJ1-2,CSARDPLRAYGYTF,TGCAGTGCTAGAGATCCTCTGCGGGCCTATGGCTACACCTTC
TRBV5-6,-,-,TRBJ2-3,CASSLGLGASTDTQYF,TGTGCCAGCAGCTTGGGACTAGGTGCTAGCACAGATACGCAGTATTTT
TRBV5-1,-,few,TRBJ2-1,CASSLEQGTQFF,TGCGCCAGCAGCTTGGAACAGGGCACTCAGTTCTTC
TRBV19,TRBD2,-,TRBJ2-3,CASSRLAGVGVADTQYF,TGTGCCAGTAGTAGACTAGCGGGAGTAGGAGTAGCGGATACGCAGTATTTT
TRBV4-1,-,-,TRBJ1-6,CASSLRTGNSPLHF,TGCGCCAGCAGCCTTCGGACGGGTAATTCACCCCTCCACTTT
TRBV15,-,-,TRBJ2-3,CATSRDGGTDTQYF,TGTGCCACCAGCCGGGATGGGGGGACAGATACGCAGTATTTT
TRBV15,TRBD2,-,TRBJ2-1,CATSGGLAGGSYNEQFF,TGTGCCACCAGCGGAGGACTAGCGGGAGGCTCCTACAATGAGCAGTTCTTC
TRBV7-3,TRBD2,-,TRBJ2-1,CASSSDRRGAGEQFF,TGTGCCAGCAGCTCCGACCGGCGGGGGGCTGGTGAGCAGTTCTTC
TRBV5-1,TRBD1,-,TRBJ2-5,CASSWGQPLYQETQYF,TGCGCCAGCAGCTGGGGACAGCCGCTTTACCAAGAGACCCAGTACTTC
TRBV12-3/TRBV12-4,-,-,TRBJ2-1,CASSLGRGVHNEQFF,TGTGCCAGCAGTTTGGGACGCGGGGTTCACAATGAGCAGTTCTTC
TRBV7-2,-,few,TRBJ2-1,CASSLEIGEQFF,TGTGCCAGCAGCTTGGAAATCGGTGAGCAGTTCTTC
TRBV20-1,-,-,TRBJ1-2,CSAKKPGPSGYGYTF,TGCAGTGCCAAAAAACCGGGACCCAGTGGCTATGGCTACACCTTC
TRBV5-1,-,-,TRBJ2-4,CASSFGQGRSDIQYF,TGCGCCAGCAGCTTTGGTCAGGGCCGATCGGACATTCAGTACTTC
TRBV2,-,few,TRBJ2-3,CASSEGTGGADTQYF,TGTGCCAGCAGTGAAGGAACAGGCGGGGCAGATACGCAGTATTTT
TRBV6-1,TRBD1,few,TRBJ1-2,CANSRTGSYGYTF,TGTGCCAACTCTAGGACAGGGAGCTATGGCTACACCTTC
TRBV25-1,-,once,TRBJ2-3,CASSPIYLGTDTQYF,TGTGCCAGCAGTCCAATTTATTTGGGCACAGATACGCAGTATTTT
TRBV15,TRBD2,-,TRBJ2-1,CATSTSGTSGGEQFF,TGTGCCACCAGCACGTCGGGGACTAGCGGGGGGGAGCAGTTCTTC
TRBV5-1,-,-,TRBJ2-1,CASRVIGSYNEQFF,TGCGCCAGCAGAGTAATTGGCTCCTACAATGAGCAGTTCTTC
TRBV20-1,-,few,TRBJ2-1,CSARDPGLNEQFF,TGCAGTGCTAGAGATCCGGGACTCAATGAGCAGTTCTTC